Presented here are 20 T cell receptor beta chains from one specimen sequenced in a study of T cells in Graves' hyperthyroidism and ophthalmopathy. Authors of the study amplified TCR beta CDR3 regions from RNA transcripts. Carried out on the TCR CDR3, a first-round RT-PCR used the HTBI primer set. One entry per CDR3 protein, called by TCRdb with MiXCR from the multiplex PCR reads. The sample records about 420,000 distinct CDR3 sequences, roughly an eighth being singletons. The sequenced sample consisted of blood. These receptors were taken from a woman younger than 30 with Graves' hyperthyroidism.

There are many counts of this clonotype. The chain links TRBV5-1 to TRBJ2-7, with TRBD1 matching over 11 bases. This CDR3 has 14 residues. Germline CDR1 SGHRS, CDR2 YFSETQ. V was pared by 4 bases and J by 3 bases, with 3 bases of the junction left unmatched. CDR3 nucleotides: TGCGCCAGCAGCCAAGGGACAGGGGGCTACGAGCAGTACTTC. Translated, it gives CASSQGTGGYEQYF.

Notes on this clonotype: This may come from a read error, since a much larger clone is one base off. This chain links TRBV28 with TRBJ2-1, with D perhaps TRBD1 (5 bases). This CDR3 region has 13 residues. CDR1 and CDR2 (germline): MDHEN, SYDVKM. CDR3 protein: CAGSLSGSGEQFF. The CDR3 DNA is TGTGCCGGCAGTTTATCAGGGTCGGGTGAGCAGTTCTTC.

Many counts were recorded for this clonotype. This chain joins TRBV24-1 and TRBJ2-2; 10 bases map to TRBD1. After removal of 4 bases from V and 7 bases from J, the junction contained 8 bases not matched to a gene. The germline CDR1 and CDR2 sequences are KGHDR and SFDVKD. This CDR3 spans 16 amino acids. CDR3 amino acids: CATSDVPGQGNGELFF. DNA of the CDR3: TGTGCCACCAGTGACGTTCCGGGACAGGGGAACGGGGAGCTGTTTTTT.

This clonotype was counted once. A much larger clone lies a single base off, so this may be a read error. CDR3 in DNA: TGTACCAGCCACATCCGGGGGGCCAACGTCCTGACTTTC. It specifies CTSHIRGANVLTF. The chain recombines TRBV12-3 or TRBV12-4 with TRBJ2-6, with no clear D. CDR3 length: 13 amino acids.

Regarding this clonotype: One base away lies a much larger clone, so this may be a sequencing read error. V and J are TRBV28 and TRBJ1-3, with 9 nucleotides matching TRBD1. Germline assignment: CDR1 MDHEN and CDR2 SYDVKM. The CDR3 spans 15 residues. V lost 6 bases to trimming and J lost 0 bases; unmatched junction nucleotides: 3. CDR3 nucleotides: TGTGCCAGCAGACCGACAGGGGGCTCTGGAAACACCATATATTTT. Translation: CASRPTGGSGNTIYF.

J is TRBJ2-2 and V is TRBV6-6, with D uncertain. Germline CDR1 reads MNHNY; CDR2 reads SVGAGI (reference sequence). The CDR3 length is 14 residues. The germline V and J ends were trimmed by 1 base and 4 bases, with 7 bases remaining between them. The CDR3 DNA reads TGTGCCAGCAGTTACTGGCAACTCACCGGGGAGCTGTTTTTT. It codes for CASSYWQLTGELFF.

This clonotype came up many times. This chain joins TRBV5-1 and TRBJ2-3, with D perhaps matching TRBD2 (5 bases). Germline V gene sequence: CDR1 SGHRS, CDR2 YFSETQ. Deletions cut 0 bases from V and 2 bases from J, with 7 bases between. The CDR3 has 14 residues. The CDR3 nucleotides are TGCGCCAGCAGCTTGGCAGCGGACACAGATACGCAGTATTTT. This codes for CASSLAADTDTQYF.

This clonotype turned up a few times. The CDR3, as DNA: TGTGCCAGCAGCGTAAACCAGGTGGACACCGGGGAGCTGTTTTTT. Translating gives CASSVNQVDTGELFF. This chain uses TRBV9 with TRBJ2-2; no definite D call. Trimming took off 1 base at V and 3 bases at J, with 10 bases between the two ends. The CDR3 contains 15 residues. The germline V gene encodes CDR1 SGDLS and CDR2 YYNGEE.

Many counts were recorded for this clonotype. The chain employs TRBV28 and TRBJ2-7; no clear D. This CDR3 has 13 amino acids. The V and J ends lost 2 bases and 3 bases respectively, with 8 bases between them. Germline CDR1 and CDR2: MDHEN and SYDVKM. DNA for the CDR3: TGTGCCAGCAGTTTAAGGCCGGGCTACGAGCAGTACTTC. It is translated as CASSLRPGYEQYF.

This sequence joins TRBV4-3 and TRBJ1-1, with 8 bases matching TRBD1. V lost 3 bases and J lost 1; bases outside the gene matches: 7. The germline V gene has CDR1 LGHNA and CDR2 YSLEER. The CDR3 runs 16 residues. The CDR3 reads CASSQITGTGNTEAFF. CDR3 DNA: TGCGCCAGCAGCCAGATTACCGGGACAGGGAACACTGAAGCTTTCTTT.

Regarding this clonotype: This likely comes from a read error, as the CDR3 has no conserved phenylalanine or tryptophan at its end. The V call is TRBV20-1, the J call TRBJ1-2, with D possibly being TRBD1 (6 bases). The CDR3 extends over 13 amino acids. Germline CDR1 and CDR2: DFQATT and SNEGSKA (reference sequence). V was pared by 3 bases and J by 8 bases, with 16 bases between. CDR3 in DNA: TGCAGTGCTAGGGGACCTAACAGGGAAGGCTACACCCTC. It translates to CSARGPNREGYTL.

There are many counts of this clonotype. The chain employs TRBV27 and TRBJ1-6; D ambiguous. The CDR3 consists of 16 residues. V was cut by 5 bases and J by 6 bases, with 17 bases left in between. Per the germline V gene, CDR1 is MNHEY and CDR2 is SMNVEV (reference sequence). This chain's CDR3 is CASSNHREGPNSPLHF. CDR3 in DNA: TGTGCCAGCAGTAACCACCGGGAGGGTCCTAATTCACCCCTCCACTTT.

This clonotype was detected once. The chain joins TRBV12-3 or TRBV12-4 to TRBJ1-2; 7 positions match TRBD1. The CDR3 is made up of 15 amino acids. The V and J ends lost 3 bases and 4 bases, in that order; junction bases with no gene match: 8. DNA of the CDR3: TGTGCCAGCAGTTTCGGAGGACAGGCCTTCTATGGCTACACCTTC. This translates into CASSFGGQAFYGYTF.

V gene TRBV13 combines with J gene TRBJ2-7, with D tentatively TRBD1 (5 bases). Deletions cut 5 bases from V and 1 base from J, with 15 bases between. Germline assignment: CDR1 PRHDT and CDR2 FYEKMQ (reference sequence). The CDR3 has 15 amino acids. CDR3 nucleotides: TGTGCCAGCAGCCGTACGAAGGGGCAGTCCTACGAGCAGTACTTC. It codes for CASSRTKGQSYEQYF.

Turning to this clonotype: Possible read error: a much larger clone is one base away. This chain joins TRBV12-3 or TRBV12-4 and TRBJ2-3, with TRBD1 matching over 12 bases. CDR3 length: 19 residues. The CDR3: CASRRRPGTGGVGTDTRYF. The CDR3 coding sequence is TGTGCCAGCAGGCGACGTCCCGGGACAGGGGGCGTAGGGACAGATACGCGGTATTTT.

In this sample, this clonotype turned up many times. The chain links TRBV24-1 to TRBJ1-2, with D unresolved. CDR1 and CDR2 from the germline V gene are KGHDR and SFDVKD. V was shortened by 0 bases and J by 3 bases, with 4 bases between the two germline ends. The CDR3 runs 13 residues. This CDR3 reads CATSDLSDYGYTF. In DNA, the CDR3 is TGTGCCACCAGTGATTTGTCTGACTATGGCTACACCTTC.

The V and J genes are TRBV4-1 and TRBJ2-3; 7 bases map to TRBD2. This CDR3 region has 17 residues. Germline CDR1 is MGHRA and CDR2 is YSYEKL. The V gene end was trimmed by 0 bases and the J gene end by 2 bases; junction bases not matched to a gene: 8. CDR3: CASSQEAGPHPTDTQYF. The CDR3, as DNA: TGCGCCAGCAGCCAAGAAGCGGGGCCACACCCCACAGATACGCAGTATTTT.

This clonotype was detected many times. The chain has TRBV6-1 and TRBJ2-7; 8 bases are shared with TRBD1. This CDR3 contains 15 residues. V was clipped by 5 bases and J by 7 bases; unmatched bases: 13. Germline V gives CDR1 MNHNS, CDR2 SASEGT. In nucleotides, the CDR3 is TGTGCCAGCAGTTGGAACCGGGACAGGCGCTTTGAGCAGTACTTC. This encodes CASSWNRDRRFEQYF.

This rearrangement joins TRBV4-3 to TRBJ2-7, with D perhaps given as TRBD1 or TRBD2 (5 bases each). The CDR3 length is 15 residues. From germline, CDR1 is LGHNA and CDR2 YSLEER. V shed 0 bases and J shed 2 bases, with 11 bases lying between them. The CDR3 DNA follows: TGCGCCAGCAGCCAAGAGGGCAGGGAGACCTACGAGCAGTACTTC. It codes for CASSQEGRETYEQYF.

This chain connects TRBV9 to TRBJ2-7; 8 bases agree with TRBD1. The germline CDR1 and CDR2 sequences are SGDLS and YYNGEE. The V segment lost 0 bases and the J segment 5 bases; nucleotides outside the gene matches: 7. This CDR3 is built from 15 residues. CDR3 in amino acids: CASSVDQGAVHEQYF. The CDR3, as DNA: TGTGCCAGCAGCGTAGATCAGGGGGCCGTCCACGAGCAGTACTTC.